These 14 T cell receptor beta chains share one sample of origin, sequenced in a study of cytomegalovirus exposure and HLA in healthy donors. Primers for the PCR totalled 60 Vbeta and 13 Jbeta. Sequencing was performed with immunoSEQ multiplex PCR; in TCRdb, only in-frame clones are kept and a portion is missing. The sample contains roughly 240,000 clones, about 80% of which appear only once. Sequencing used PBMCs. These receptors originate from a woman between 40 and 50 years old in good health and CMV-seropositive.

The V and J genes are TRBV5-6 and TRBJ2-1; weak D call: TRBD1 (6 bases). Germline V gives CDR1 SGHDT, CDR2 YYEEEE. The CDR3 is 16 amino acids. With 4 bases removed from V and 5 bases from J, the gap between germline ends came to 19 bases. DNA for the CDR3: TGTGCCAGCAGCCTTGGACAGCCGCTCCCTAACAATGAGCAGTTCTTC. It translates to CASSLGQPLPNNEQFF. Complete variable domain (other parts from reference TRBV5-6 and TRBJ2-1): DAGVTQSPTHLIKTRGQQVTLRCSPKSGHDTVSWYQQALGQGPQFIFQYYEEEERQRGNFPDRFSGHQFPNYSSELNVNALLLGDSALYLCASSLGQPLPNNEQFFGPGTRLTVL.

In DNA, the CDR3 is TGCGCCAGCAGTTTTCTAGCGGGGGATTACACTAGGGAGCTGTTTTTT. Its protein is CASSFLAGDYTRELFF. The chain carries TRBV4-1 and TRBJ2-2; 10 bases are a match to TRBD2. The CDR3 covers 16 residues. Germline V CDR1 and CDR2: MGHRA, YSYEKL. The V segment lost 6 bases and the J segment 9 bases; nucleotides outside the gene matches: 13.

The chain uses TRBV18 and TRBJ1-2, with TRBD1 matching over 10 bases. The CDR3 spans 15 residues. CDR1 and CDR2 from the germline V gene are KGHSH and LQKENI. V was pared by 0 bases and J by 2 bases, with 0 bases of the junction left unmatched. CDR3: CASSPPGQGNYGYTF. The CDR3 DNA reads TGTGCCAGCTCACCACCGGGACAGGGGAACTATGGCTACACCTTC.

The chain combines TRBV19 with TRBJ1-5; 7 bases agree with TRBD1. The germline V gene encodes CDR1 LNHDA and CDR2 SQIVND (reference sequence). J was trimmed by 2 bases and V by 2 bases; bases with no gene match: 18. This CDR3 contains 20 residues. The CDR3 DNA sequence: TGTGCCAGTAGTATACAACCCCATGGGACAGTAAGATCGGGCAATCAGCCCCAGCATTTT. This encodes CASSIQPHGTVRSGNQPQHF.

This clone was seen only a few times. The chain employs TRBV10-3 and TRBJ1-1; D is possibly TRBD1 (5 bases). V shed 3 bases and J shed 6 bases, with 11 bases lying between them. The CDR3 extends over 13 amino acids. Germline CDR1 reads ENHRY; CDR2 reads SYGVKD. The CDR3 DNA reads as TGTGCCATCAGTGATGAAGGGGTTGCTGAAGCTTTCTTT. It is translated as CAISDEGVAEAFF.

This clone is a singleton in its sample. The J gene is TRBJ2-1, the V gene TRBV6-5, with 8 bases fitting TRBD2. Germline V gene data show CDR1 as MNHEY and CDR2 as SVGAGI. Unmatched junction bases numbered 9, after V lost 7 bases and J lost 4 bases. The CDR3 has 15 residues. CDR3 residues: CASTIAGFGYNEQFF. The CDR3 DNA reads TGTGCCAGCACCATAGCGGGATTTGGTTACAATGAGCAGTTCTTC.

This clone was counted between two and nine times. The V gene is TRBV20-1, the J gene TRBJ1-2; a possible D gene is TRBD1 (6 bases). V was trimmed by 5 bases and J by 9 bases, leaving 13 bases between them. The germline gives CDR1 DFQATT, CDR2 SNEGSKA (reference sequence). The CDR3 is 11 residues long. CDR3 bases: TGCAGTGCTGGTAGGGACATTAGCTACACCTTC. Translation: CSAGRDISYTF.

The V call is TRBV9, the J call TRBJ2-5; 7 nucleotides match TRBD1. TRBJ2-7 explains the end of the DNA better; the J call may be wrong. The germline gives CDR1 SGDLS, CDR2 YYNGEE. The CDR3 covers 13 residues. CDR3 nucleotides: TGTGCCAGCAGCGTAGCGACAGGGTACGAGCAGTACTTC. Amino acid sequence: CASSVATGYEQYF.

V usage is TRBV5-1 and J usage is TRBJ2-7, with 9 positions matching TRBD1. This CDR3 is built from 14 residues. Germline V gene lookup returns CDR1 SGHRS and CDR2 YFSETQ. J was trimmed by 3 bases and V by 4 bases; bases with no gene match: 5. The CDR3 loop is CASSLDRGFYEQYF. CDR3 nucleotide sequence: TGCGCCAGCAGCCTGGACAGGGGCTTCTACGAGCAGTACTTC.

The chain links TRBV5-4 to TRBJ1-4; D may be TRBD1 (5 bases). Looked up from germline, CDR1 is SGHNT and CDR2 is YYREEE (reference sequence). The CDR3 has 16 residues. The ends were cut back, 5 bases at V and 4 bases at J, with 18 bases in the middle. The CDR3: CASSSAAGRGNEKLFF. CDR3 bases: TGTGCCAGCAGTTCGGCCGCAGGGCGAGGTAATGAAAAACTGTTTTTT.

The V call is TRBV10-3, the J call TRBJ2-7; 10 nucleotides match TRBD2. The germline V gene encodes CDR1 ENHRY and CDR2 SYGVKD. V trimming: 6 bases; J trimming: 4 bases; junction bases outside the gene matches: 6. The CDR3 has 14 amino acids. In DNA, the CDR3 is TGTGCCATCAGGACCGGGACTAGCGTATACGAGCAGTACTTC. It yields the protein CAIRTGTSVYEQYF.

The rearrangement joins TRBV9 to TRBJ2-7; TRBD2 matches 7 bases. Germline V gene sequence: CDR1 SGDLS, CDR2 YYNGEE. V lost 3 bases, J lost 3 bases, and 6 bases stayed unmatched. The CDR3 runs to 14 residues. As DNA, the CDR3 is TGTGCCAGCAGCGGAAGCGGGAACCACTACGAGCAGTACTTC. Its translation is CASSGSGNHYEQYF.

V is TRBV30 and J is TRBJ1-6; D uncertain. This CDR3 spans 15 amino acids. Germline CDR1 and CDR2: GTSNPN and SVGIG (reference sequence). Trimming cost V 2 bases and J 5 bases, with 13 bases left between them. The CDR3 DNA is TGTGCCTGGAGTAGGAGCAGCCAAAATAATTCACCCCTCCACTTT. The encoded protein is CAWSRSSQNNSPLHF.

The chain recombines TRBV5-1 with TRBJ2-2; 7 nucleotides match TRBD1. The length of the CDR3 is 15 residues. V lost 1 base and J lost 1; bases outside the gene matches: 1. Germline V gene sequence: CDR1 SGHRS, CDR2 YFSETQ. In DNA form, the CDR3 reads TGCGCCAGCAGCTTGAGGACAGGGAACACCGGGGAGCTGTTTTTT. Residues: CASSLRTGNTGELFF. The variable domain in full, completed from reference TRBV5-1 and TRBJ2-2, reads KAGVTQTPRYLIKTRGQQVTLSCSPISGHRSVSWYQQTPGQGLQFLFEYFSETQRNKGNFPGRFSGRQFSNSRSEMNVSTLELGDSALYLCASSLRTGNTGELFFGEGSRLTVL.